A single T cell receptor (beta chain) is shown here with its context. Its target is not known. This specimen belongs to a study of cytomegalovirus exposure and HLA in healthy donors. Across the whole study: Clustering assigned approximately 78% of the roughly 400 genotyped donors to the Caucasian-associated ancestry cluster.

The PCR had 60 Vbeta and 13 Jbeta primers. Using immunoSEQ multiplex PCR, the repertoire was profiled, and TCRdb retains in-frame clones only, with some absent. The repertoire holds fewer than 150,000 clones, with about 75% as singletons. The CDR3 extends over 15 amino acids. J lost 7 bases, V lost 5 bases, and 9 bases had no gene match. CDR1 and CDR2 from the germline V gene are SGHVS and FQNEAQ. Study-wide points: Some V segments could not be told apart, so they were left out, TRBV6-2 and TRBV6-3 among them. In a later analysis, TCR beta V- and J-gene trimming showed a link to a missense DCLRE1C variant.

The gene calls are TRBV7-8 and TRBJ1-5, with 9 bases identical to TRBD1. The receptor was isolated from a woman in her twenties or thirties in good health and CMV-seronegative. Sample: PBMCs. The CDR3 region has the DNA TGTGCCAGCAGCGGATACAGGGGGCCAAGGCAGCCCCAGCATTTT. Protein product: CASSGYRGPRQPQHF.